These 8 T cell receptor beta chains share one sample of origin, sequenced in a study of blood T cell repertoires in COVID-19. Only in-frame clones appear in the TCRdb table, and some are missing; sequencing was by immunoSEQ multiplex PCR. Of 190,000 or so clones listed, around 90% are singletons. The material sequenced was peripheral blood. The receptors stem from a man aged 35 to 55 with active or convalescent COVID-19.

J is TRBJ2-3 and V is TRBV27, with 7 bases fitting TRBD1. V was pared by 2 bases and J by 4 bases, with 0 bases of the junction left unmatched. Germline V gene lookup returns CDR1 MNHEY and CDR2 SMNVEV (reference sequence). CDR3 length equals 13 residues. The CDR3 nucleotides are TGTGCCAGCAGTTTACAGGGGGCAGATACGCAGTATTTT. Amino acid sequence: CASSLQGADTQYF.

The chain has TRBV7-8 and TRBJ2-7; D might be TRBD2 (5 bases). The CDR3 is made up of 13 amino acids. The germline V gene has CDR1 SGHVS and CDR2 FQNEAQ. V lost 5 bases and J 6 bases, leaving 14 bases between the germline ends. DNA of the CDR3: TGTGCCAGCAGCCGACTAAGCGCTACCGAGCAGTACTTC. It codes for CASSRLSATEQYF.

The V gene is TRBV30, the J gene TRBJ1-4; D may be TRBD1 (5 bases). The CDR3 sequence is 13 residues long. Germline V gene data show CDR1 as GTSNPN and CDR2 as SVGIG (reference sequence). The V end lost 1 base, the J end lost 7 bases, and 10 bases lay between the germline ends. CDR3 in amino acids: CAWSDRNSEKLFF. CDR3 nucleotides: TGTGCCTGGAGTGACAGGAACAGTGAAAAACTGTTTTTT.

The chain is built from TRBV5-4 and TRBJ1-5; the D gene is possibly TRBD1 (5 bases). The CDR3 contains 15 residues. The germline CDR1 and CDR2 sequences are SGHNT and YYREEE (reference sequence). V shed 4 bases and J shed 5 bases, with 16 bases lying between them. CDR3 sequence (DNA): TGTGCCAGCAGCCCCGGCCCGGACACTTATCAGCCCCAGCATTTT. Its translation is CASSPGPDTYQPQHF.

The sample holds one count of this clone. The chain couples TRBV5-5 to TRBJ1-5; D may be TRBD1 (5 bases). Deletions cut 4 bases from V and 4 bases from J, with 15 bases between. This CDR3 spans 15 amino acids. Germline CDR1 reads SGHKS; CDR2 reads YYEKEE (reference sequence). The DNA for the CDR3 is TGTGCCAGCAGCATGACAGTTACCCCGAATCAGCCCCAGCATTTT. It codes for CASSMTVTPNQPQHF.

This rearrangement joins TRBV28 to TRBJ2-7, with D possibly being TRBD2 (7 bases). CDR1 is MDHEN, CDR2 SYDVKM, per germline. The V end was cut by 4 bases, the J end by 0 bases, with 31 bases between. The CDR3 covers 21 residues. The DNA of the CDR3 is TGTGCCAGCAGTTCGCCTCGGAGGGCCAGGGGATCCGAGCGGGGCTCCTACGAGCAGTACTTC. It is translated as CASSSPRRARGSERGSYEQYF.

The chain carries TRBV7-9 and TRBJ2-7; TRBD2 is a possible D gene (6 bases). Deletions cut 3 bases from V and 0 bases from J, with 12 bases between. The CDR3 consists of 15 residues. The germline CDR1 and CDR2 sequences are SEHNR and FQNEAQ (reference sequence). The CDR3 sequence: CASSFPSASSYEQYF. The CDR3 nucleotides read TGTGCCAGCAGCTTCCCTAGCGCCAGCTCCTACGAGCAGTACTTC.

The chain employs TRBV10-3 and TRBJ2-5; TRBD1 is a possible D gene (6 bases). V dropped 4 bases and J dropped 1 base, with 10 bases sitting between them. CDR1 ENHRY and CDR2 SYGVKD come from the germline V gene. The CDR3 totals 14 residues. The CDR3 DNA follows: TGTGCCATCAGTGCCGGACAGCCCCAAGAGACCCAGTACTTC. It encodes CAISAGQPQETQYF.